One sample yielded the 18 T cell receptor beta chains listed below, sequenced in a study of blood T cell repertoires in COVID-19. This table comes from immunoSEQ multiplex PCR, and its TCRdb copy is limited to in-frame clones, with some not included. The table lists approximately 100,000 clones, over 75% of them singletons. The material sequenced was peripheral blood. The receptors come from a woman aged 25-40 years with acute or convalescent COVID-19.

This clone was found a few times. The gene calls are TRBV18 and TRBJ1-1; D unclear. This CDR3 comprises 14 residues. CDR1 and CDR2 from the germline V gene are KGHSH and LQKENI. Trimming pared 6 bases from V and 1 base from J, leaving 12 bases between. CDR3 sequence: CASSPGLTNTEAFF. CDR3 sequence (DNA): TGTGCCAGCTCCCCTGGACTGACGAACACTGAAGCTTTCTTT.

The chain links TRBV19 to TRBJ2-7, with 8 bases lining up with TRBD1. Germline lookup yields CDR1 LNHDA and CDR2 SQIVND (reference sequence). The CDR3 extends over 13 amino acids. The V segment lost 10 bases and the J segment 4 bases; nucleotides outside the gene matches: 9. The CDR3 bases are TGTGCCACTGACAGGGGCTTTGGGTACGAGCAGTACTTC. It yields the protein CATDRGFGYEQYF.

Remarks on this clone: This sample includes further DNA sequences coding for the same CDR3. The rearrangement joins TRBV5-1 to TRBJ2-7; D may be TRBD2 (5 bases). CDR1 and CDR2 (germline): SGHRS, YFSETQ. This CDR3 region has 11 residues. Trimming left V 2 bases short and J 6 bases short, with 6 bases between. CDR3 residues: CASSFGGEQYF. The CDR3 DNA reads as TGCGCCAGCAGCTTTGGAGGCGAGCAGTACTTC.

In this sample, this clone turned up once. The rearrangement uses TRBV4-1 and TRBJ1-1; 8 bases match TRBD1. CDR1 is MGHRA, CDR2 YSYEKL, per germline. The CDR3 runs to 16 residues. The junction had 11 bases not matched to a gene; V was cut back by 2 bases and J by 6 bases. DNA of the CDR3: TGCGCCAGCAGCCAACAGACGGGACAGGTAAAACCTGAAGCTTTCTTT. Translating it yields CASSQQTGQVKPEAFF.

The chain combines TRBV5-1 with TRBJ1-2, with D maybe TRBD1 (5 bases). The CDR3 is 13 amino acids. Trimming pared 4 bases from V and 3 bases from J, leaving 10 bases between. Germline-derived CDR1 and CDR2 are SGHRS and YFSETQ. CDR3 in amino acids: CASSPDTYYGYTF. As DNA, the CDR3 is TGCGCCAGCAGCCCGGACACATACTATGGCTACACCTTC.

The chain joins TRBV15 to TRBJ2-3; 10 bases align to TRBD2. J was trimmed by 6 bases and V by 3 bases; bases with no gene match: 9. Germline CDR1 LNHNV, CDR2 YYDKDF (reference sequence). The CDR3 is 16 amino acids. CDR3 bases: TGTGCCACCAGCAGGTCCAGTAGCGGGGGGCCCGATACGCAGTATTTT. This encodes CATSRSSSGGPDTQYF.

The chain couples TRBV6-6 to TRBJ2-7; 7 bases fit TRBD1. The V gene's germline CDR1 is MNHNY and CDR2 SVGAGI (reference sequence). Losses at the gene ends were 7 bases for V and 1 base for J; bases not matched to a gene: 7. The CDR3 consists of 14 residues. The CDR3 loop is CASKETGPSYEQYF. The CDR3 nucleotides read TGTGCCAGCAAGGAGACAGGGCCATCCTACGAGCAGTACTTC.

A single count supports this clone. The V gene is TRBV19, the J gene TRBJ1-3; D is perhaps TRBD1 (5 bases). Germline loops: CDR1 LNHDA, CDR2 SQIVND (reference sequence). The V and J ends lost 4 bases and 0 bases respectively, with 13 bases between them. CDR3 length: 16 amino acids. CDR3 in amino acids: CASSTRTPSSGNTIYF. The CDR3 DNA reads TGTGCCAGTAGTACCCGGACACCGAGCTCTGGAAACACCATATATTTT.

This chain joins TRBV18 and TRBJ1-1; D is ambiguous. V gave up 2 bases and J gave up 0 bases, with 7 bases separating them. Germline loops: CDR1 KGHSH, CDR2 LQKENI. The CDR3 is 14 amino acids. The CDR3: CASSPTGLNTEAFF. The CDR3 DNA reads TGTGCCAGCTCACCAACGGGATTGAACACTGAAGCTTTCTTT.

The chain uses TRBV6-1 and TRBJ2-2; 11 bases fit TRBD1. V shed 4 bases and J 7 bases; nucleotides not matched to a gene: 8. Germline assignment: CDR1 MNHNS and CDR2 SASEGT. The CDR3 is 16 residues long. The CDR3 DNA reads TGTGCCAGCAGTGGGCTTCCCGGGACAGGGGGCGGGGAGCTGTTTTTT. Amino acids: CASSGLPGTGGGELFF.

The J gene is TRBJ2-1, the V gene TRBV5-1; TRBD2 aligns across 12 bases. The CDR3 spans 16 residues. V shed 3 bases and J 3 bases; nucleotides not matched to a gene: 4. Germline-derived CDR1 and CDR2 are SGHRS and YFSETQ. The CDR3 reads CASSSSGGDFYNEQFF. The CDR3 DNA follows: TGCGCCAGCAGCTCTAGCGGGGGGGACTTCTACAATGAGCAGTTCTTC. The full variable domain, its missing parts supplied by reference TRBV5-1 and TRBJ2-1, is KAGVTQTPRYLIKTRGQQVTLSCSPISGHRSVSWYQQTPGQGLQFLFEYFSETQRNKGNFPGRFSGRQFSNSRSEMNVSTLELGDSALYLCASSSSGGDFYNEQFFGPGTRLTVL.

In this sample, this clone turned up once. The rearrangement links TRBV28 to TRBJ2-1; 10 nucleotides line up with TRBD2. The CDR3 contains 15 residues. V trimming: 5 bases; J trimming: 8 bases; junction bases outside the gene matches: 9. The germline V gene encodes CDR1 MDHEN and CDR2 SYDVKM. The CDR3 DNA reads TGTGCCAGCAGTCCCGGGACTAGCGAACCGCATGAGCAGTTCTTC. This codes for CASSPGTSEPHEQFF.

CDR3 loop: CATSREQGGGTEAFF. The CDR3 DNA follows: TGTGCCACCAGCAGAGAGCAAGGGGGAGGGACTGAAGCTTTCTTT. The rearrangement links TRBV15 to TRBJ1-1, with a weak D call TRBD1 (6 bases). Germline V gene sequence: CDR1 LNHNV, CDR2 YYDKDF (reference sequence). V lost 0 bases to trimming and J lost 5 bases, with 13 bases between them. The CDR3 consists of 15 residues.

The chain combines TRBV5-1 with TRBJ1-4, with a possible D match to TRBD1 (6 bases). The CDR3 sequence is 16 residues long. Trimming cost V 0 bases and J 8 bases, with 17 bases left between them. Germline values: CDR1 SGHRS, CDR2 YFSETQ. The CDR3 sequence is CASSLAGLGGGEKLFF. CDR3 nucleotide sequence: TGCGCCAGCAGCTTGGCGGGATTAGGGGGAGGGGAAAAACTGTTTTTT. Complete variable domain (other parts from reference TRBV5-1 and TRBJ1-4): KAGVTQTPRYLIKTRGQQVTLSCSPISGHRSVSWYQQTPGQGLQFLFEYFSETQRNKGNFPGRFSGRQFSNSRSEMNVSTLELGDSALYLCASSLAGLGGGEKLFFGSGTQLSVL.

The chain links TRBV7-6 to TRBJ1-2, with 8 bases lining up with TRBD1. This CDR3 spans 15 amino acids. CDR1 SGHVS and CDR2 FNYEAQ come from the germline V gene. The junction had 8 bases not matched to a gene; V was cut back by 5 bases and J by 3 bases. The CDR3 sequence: CASSPEAGQDYGYTF. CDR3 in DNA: TGTGCCAGCAGCCCAGAGGCGGGACAGGACTATGGCTACACCTTC.

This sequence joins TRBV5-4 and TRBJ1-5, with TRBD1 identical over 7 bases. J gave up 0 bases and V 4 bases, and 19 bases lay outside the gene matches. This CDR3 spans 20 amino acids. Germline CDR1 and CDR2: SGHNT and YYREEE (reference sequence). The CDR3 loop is CASSQLDEVDRSYSNQPQHF. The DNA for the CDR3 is TGTGCCAGCAGCCAGCTTGACGAGGTGGACAGGAGTTATAGCAATCAGCCCCAGCATTTT.

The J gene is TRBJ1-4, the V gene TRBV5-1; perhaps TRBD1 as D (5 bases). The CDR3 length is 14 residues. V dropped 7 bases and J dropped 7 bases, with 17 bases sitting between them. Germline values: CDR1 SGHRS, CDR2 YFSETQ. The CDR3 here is CASALGQGGEKLFF. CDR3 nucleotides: TGCGCCAGCGCCCTAGGGCAGGGTGGTGAAAAACTGTTTTTT.

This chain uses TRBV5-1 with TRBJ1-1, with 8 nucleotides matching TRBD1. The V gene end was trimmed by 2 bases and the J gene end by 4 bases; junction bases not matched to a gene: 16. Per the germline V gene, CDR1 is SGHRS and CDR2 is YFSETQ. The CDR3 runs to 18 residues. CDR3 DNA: TGCGCCAGCAGCTTCCTCGGGCAGGGGGCGCAAATCGGCACTGAAGCTTTCTTT. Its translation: CASSFLGQGAQIGTEAFF.